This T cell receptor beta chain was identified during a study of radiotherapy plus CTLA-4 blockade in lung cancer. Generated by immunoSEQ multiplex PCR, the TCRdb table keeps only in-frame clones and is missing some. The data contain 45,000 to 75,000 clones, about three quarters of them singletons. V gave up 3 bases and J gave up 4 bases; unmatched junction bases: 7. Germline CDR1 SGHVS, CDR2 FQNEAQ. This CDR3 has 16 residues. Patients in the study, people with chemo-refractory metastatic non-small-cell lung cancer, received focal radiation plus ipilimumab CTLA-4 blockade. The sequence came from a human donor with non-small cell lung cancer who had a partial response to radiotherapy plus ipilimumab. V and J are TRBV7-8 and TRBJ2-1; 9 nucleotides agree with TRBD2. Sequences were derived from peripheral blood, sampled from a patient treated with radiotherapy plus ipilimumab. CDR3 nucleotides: TGTGCCAGCAGCTTCCTAGGCGGGGGGGCGTACAATGAGCAGTTCTTC. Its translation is CASSFLGGGAYNEQFF.